This T cell receptor beta chain was identified during a study of blood T cell repertoires in COVID-19. Across the study: Acute and convalescent COVID-19 samples came from the United States, Italy and Spain. The cDNA or gDNA used as material had been derived from T cells, B-cell-depleted T cells, or PBMCs.

This clone was recorded only once. Sequenced by immunoSEQ multiplex PCR; TCRdb stores in-frame clones only, minus some. This sample has over 50,000 clones, with around 87% found just once. CDR3 size: 17 residues. Germline-derived CDR1 and CDR2 are KGHDR and SFDVKD. Germline trimming cut 4 bases from V and 4 bases from J; bases unmatched to any gene: 12. The chain employs TRBV24-1 and TRBJ1-5; 7 positions match TRBD1. Sequenced input: peripheral blood. The TCR sequence derives from a man aged 50-60 years with active COVID-19. The CDR3 reads CATSDPTKTGKNQPQHF. The CDR3 region has the DNA TGTGCCACCAGTGACCCGACAAAGACAGGGAAGAATCAGCCCCAGCATTTT.